This passage covers 17 T cell receptor beta chains from one sample sequenced in a study of shared T cell receptors in the human thymus. Assay: immunoSEQ multiplex PCR; the TCRdb copy retains only in-frame clones and omits some. This repertoire shows approximately 760,000 clones, approximately 85% found once; its top ten account for about 0.0098%. These records were also assigned to another study, of human thymus T cells.

Sequencing was performed on thymocytes. These receptors originate from a girl in the first two years of life with a congenital heart defect.

The chain employs TRBV15 and TRBJ1-5; possible D gene TRBD1, 6 bases. With 0 bases removed from V and 3 bases from J, the gap between germline ends came to 15 bases. Germline CDR1 LNHNV, CDR2 YYDKDF (reference sequence). This CDR3 contains 17 residues. CDR3 sequence: CATSREPLGGPNQPQHF. CDR3 DNA: TGTGCCACCAGCAGAGAGCCTCTAGGGGGTCCCAATCAGCCCCAGCATTTT.

J is TRBJ2-1 and V is TRBV18, with 16 bases that match TRBD2. The CDR3 runs to 19 residues. Unmatched junction bases numbered 3, after V lost 0 bases and J lost 1 base. Germline CDR1 reads KGHSH; CDR2 reads LQKENI. The CDR3 DNA follows: TGTGCCAGCTCACCACCGGGACTAGCGGGGGGGCTATCCTACAATGAGCAGTTCTTC. Protein product: CASSPPGLAGGLSYNEQFF.

J is TRBJ1-1 and V is TRBV19; D is uncertain. The V end was cut by 5 bases, the J end by 6 bases, with 16 bases between. Germline V gene sequence: CDR1 LNHDA, CDR2 SQIVND (reference sequence). The CDR3 consists of 14 residues. CDR3 in DNA: TGTGCCAGTAGTTTGGACCTGAGGGCCGCTGAAGCTTTCTTT. This encodes CASSLDLRAAEAFF.

The CDR3 DNA follows: TGTGCCAGCAGCTTGGCCCCGGGACAGGGCTCTGGAAACACCATATATTTT. Translation: CASSLAPGQGSGNTIYF. J is TRBJ1-3 and V is TRBV5-6; 9 positions agree with TRBD1. The germline gives CDR1 SGHDT, CDR2 YYEEEE. This CDR3 has 17 residues. The ends lost 0 bases at V and 0 bases at J; junction bases unmatched: 4.

The table lists this clone with a count of one. This chain connects TRBV29-1 to TRBJ1-1; TRBD1 aligns across 9 bases. Germline V lookup: CDR1 SQVTM, CDR2 ANQGSEA. The CDR3 loop spans 15 amino acids. Germline trimming cut 7 bases from V and 1 base from J; bases unmatched to any gene: 10. CDR3 coding DNA: TGCAGCGGTGCGGGACAGGGTTGGTCGAACACTGAAGCTTTCTTT. This codes for CSGAGQGWSNTEAFF.

This clone has only a few counts. The V call is TRBV7-2, the J call TRBJ2-3; 9 bases are a match to TRBD2. The CDR3 loop spans 17 amino acids. Germline CDR1 is SGHTA and CDR2 is FQGNSA. With V trimmed by 6 bases and J by 1 base, 11 bases remained unmatched. The CDR3 nucleotides are TGTGCCAGCAGACGTACCGGGGCGGGGGGGGGCACAGATACGCAGTATTTT. Its protein product is CASRRTGAGGGTDTQYF.

V usage is TRBV9 and J usage is TRBJ2-7; D possibly corresponds to TRBD1 (6 bases). The germline V and J ends were trimmed by 2 bases and 0 bases, with 18 bases remaining between them. The CDR3 extends over 17 amino acids. CDR1 and CDR2 from the germline V gene are SGDLS and YYNGEE. The chain's CDR3 is CASSVQYHRASSYEQYF. CDR3 DNA sequence: TGTGCCAGCAGCGTCCAATACCACAGGGCTAGCTCCTACGAGCAGTACTTC.

This chain uses TRBV4-1 with TRBJ1-5; 7 nucleotides line up with TRBD1. Unmatched junction bases numbered 10, after V lost 1 base and J lost 7 bases. Germline CDR1 is MGHRA and CDR2 is YSYEKL. The CDR3 has 16 amino acids. The CDR3 bases are TGCGCCAGCAGCCAAGTAGAGTCCGGGACAGTACAGCCCCAGCATTTT. Residues: CASSQVESGTVQPQHF.

V gene TRBV4-1 combines with J gene TRBJ2-5; 8 bases are shared with TRBD2. The J call may not be correct, given that the DNA end is closer to TRBJ2-7. The CDR3 contains 16 residues. Germline CDR1 and CDR2: MGHRA and YSYEKL. CDR3 residues: CASSLAGPPFPGEQYF. The DNA of the CDR3 is TGCGCCAGCAGCCTAGCGGGACCCCCCTTCCCCGGCGAGCAGTACTTC.

The chain has TRBV14 and TRBJ2-3; D remains unclear. The CDR3 has 13 residues. With 3 bases removed from V and 2 bases from J, the gap between germline ends came to 6 bases. CDR1 and CDR2 from the germline V gene are SGHDN and FVKESK. CDR3 loop: CASSHSVTDTQYF. In nucleotides, the CDR3 is TGTGCCAGCAGCCATTCGGTCACAGATACGCAGTATTTT.

The chain carries TRBV2 and TRBJ1-1; TRBD1 might be the D (6 bases). The germline CDR1 and CDR2 sequences are SNHLY and FYNNEI. The CDR3 covers 13 residues. V was clipped by 5 bases and J by 7 bases, with 14 bases between them. The CDR3 nucleotides are TGTGCCAGCAGTCTCCGGGACACCTATGAAGCTTTCTTT. Translating gives CASSLRDTYEAFF.

The chain couples TRBV12-2 to TRBJ1-6; TRBD1 is the table's D call, not checked against the DNA. TRBV12-2 is described as a pseudogene. The CDR3 runs 17 residues. The CDR3 is CASRLEYRTADNSPLHF. The CDR3, as DNA: TGTGCAAGTCGCTTAGAGTATAGGACAGCGGATAATTCACCCCTCCACTTT.

This chain uses TRBV7-6 with TRBJ2-7, with D possibly TRBD1 on 6 matching bases. The CDR3 has 15 residues. Between the trimmed V and J ends, which lost 5 bases and 2 bases, there was a span of 16 bases. Looked up from germline, CDR1 is SGHVS and CDR2 is FNYEAQ. The CDR3 protein is CASSLNRAWPYEQYF. CDR3 DNA: TGTGCCAGCAGCCTCAACAGGGCATGGCCCTACGAGCAGTACTTC. Full variable domain (rest looked up from reference TRBV7-6 and TRBJ2-7): GAGVSQSPRYKVTKRGQDVALRCDPISGHVSLYWYRQALGQGPEFLTYFNYEAQQDKSGLPNDRFSAERPEGSISTLTIQRTEQRDSAMYRCASSLNRAWPYEQYFGPGTRLTVT.

This chain connects TRBV6-1 to TRBJ1-1; D gene uncertain. The CDR3 length is 12 residues. V shed 4 bases and J shed 11 bases, with 14 bases lying between them. Germline CDR1 and CDR2: MNHNS and SASEGT. CDR3 DNA: TGTGCCAGCAGTGTCGAGGGATTAGCGGCTTTCTTT. This translates into CASSVEGLAAFF.

CDR3 DNA: TGTGCCAGCACCATAGAGGACTTAGACAATGAGCAGTTCTTC. Amino acids: CASTIEDLDNEQFF. The V and J genes are TRBV28 and TRBJ2-1, with D tentatively TRBD2 (5 bases). Germline V gene lookup returns CDR1 MDHEN and CDR2 SYDVKM. The CDR3 is made up of 14 amino acids. V was trimmed by 7 bases and J by 5 bases, leaving 15 bases between them.

This sequence joins TRBV4-1 and TRBJ2-7; a possible D gene is TRBD1 (7 bases). Trimming took 0 bases from V and 3 from J, leaving 9 bases between them. The CDR3 sequence is 14 residues long. In germline, CDR1 is MGHRA, CDR2 YSYEKL. CDR3 region: CASSQDQGGYEQYF. CDR3 coding DNA: TGCGCCAGCAGCCAAGATCAGGGGGGCTACGAGCAGTACTTC.

V and J are TRBV28 and TRBJ1-1; weak D call: TRBD1 (5 bases). Germline CDR1 reads MDHEN; CDR2 reads SYDVKM. CDR3 length equals 15 residues. V lost 4 bases, J lost 3 bases, and 15 bases lay in between. CDR3 in amino acids: CASSSSREADTEAFF. The CDR3, as DNA: TGTGCCAGCAGTTCCTCCAGGGAGGCGGACACTGAAGCTTTCTTT.